This T cell receptor (beta chain) emerged from a study of naive and memory T cell subsets. Ligated cDNA underwent four rounds of PCR with nested alpha and beta constant region primers and SP2. TCRdb fed the 5' RACE reads into MiXCR, producing one record per CDR3 protein. The sample consists of 50,000 or so distinct CDR3 sequences, under 8.5% of them appearing once. TCR cDNA received a 3' ligated oligonucleotide that carried a UMI. This clonotype was picked up a small number of times. With V trimmed by 5 bases and J by 6 bases, 7 bases remained unmatched. CDR3 size: 14 residues. The sequence was obtained from a male donor in good health. The chain uses TRBV12-3 or TRBV12-4 and TRBJ2-1; 7 bases are a match to TRBD1. The chain's CDR3 is CASSGSRDSNEQFF. CDR3 nucleotides: TGTGCCAGCAGTGGTTCCCGGGACAGCAATGAGCAGTTCTTC.